Shown below are 32 T cell receptor beta chains from a single sample sequenced in a study of blood T cell repertoires in COVID-19. The data were produced by immunoSEQ multiplex PCR, yet TCRdb's version contains in-frame clones alone and is incomplete. This table holds 120,000 or so clones, around 90% found once. Sequencing was done on a sample of peripheral blood. The receptors stem from a woman aged 50 to 60 with acute or convalescent COVID-19.

The rearrangement uses TRBV2 and TRBJ2-2; 7 nucleotides agree with TRBD1. V dropped 5 bases and J dropped 2; count of bases not matched to a gene: 5. The CDR3 is 15 amino acids. Germline-derived CDR1 and CDR2 are SNHLY and FYNNEI. The CDR3 region has the DNA TGTGCCAGCAGTAGTGGACAGGATAACACCGGGGAGCTGTTTTTT. Translation: CASSSGQDNTGELFF.

Only a few counts were recorded for this clone. V gene TRBV29-1 combines with J gene TRBJ2-1; 9 nucleotides align to TRBD1. The CDR3 is made up of 15 amino acids. V was pared by 4 bases and J by 6 bases, with 10 bases of the junction left unmatched. Germline lookup yields CDR1 SQVTM and CDR2 ANQGSEA. CDR3 sequence reads: CSVVGGDRELNEQFF. DNA of the CDR3: TGCAGCGTTGTAGGGGGGGACAGGGAGCTCAATGAGCAGTTCTTC.

The chain employs TRBV27 and TRBJ2-3; D gene uncertain. The CDR3 extends over 14 amino acids. Trimming took off 5 bases at V and 0 bases at J, with 9 bases between the two ends. Germline V CDR1 and CDR2: MNHEY, SMNVEV (reference sequence). CDR3 in amino acids: CASSSETSTDTQYF. DNA of the CDR3: TGTGCCAGCAGTAGTGAGACTAGCACAGATACGCAGTATTTT.

The V and J genes are TRBV19 and TRBJ1-3; TRBD1 aligns across 10 bases. Germline V gene data show CDR1 as LNHDA and CDR2 as SQIVND (reference sequence). After removal of 8 bases from V and 3 bases from J, the junction contained 7 bases not matched to a gene. CDR3 length: 15 amino acids. The CDR3 sequence: CASANRDRGGNTIYF. Here the CDR3 DNA reads TGTGCCAGTGCGAACCGGGACAGGGGTGGAAACACCATATATTTT. Looking up the rest from reference TRBV19 and TRBJ1-3 gives the full variable domain: DGGITQSPKYLFRKEGQNVTLSCEQNLNHDAMYWYRQDPGQGLRLIYYSQIVNDFQKGDIAEGYSVSREKKESFPLTVTSAQKNPTAFYLCASANRDRGGNTIYFGEGSWLTVV.

The V gene is TRBV3-1 (or the pseudogene TRBV3-2), the J gene TRBJ1-1; maybe TRBD1 (5 bases). Germline CDR1 and CDR2: LGHDT and YNNKEL (reference sequence). The CDR3 is made up of 14 amino acids. V lost 3 bases and J 2 bases, leaving 10 bases between the germline ends. The CDR3 coding sequence is TGTGCCAGCAGCCAGGCAGGGCTAAACACTGAAGCTTTCTTT. As protein: CASSQAGLNTEAFF.

The chain uses TRBV19 and TRBJ2-3, with 8 positions matching TRBD1. Germline-derived CDR1 and CDR2 are LNHDA and SQIVND (reference sequence). The CDR3 totals 17 residues. Trimming took 4 bases from V and 4 from J; bases not matched to a gene: 13. The CDR3 region is CASSTIGQGSIADTQYF. In DNA, the CDR3 is TGTGCCAGTAGTACCATCGGACAGGGTTCCATAGCAGATACGCAGTATTTT. The variable domain in full, completed from reference TRBV19 and TRBJ2-3, reads DGGITQSPKYLFRKEGQNVTLSCEQNLNHDAMYWYRQDPGQGLRLIYYSQIVNDFQKGDIAEGYSVSREKKESFPLTVTSAQKNPTAFYLCASSTIGQGSIADTQYFGPGTRLTVL.

The chain uses TRBV4-2 and TRBJ2-3; a possible D gene is TRBD1 (6 bases). The CDR3 runs to 15 residues. CDR1 LGHNA and CDR2 YNFKEQ come from the germline V gene. Trimming took off 0 bases at V and 3 bases at J, with 10 bases between the two ends. The CDR3 sequence: CASSQDRGITDTQYF. The CDR3 DNA reads TGTGCCAGCAGCCAAGACAGGGGCATAACAGATACGCAGTATTTT.

This clone showed up just once. This sequence joins TRBV19 and TRBJ2-7; D gene ambiguous. The CDR3 length is 11 residues. Germline V gives CDR1 LNHDA, CDR2 SQIVND (reference sequence). V shed 4 bases and J shed 3 bases, with 4 bases lying between them. CDR3 in DNA: TGTGCCAGTAGTACCAACTACGAGCAGTACTTC. Amino acid sequence: CASSTNYEQYF.

V is TRBV24-1 and J is TRBJ2-1, with D possibly being TRBD2 (6 bases). This CDR3 contains 14 residues. Germline V lookup: CDR1 KGHDR, CDR2 SFDVKD. The V gene lost 0 bases and the J gene lost 7 bases, with 9 bases spanning the gap. The CDR3 region has the DNA TGTGCCACCAGTGATTTGAGCGGGCGTAATGAGCAGTTCTTC. Amino acid sequence: CATSDLSGRNEQFF.

J is TRBJ1-2 and V is TRBV5-4; D perhaps matches TRBD1 (5 bases). Trimming left V 3 bases short and J 1 base short, with 10 bases between. Looked up from germline, CDR1 is SGHNT and CDR2 is YYREEE (reference sequence). CDR3 length: 14 residues. The DNA for the CDR3 is TGTGCCAGCAGCTGGGGGGAGGGTAACTATGGCTACACCTTC. Translating gives CASSWGEGNYGYTF.

The V gene is TRBV6-6, the J gene TRBJ2-2; 9 positions match TRBD1. V was pared by 5 bases and J by 5 bases, with 6 bases of the junction left unmatched. Germline V lookup: CDR1 MNHNY, CDR2 SVGAGI (reference sequence). The CDR3 extends over 15 amino acids. The CDR3: CASSRDRALTGELFF. In DNA, the CDR3 is TGTGCCAGCAGTCGGGACAGGGCATTAACCGGGGAGCTGTTTTTT.

CDR3 region: CASSKQGGNNEQYF. CDR3 nucleotide sequence: TGTGCCAGCAGCAAGCAGGGAGGGAACAACGAGCAGTACTTC. This chain connects TRBV7-2 to TRBJ2-7, with 7 bases fitting TRBD2. This CDR3 is 14 amino acids long. Germline assignment: CDR1 SGHTA and CDR2 FQGNSA. The trim removed 5 bases at V and 5 bases at J, leaving 9 bases unmatched.

CDR3 DNA sequence: TGTGCCAGCAACTCACCCCCGGCAGGGAGGTATCAGCCCCAGCATTTT. As protein: CASNSPPAGRYQPQHF. The chain employs TRBV28 and TRBJ1-5; perhaps TRBD1 as D (5 bases). Trimming cost V 7 bases and J 5 bases, with 21 bases left between them. Germline V lookup: CDR1 MDHEN, CDR2 SYDVKM. The CDR3 runs to 16 residues. Full variable domain (outside the CDR3, taken from reference TRBV28 and TRBJ1-5): DVKVTQSSRYLVKRTGEKVFLECVQDMDHENMFWYRQDPGLGLRLIYFSYDVKMKEKGDIPEGYSVSREKKERFSLILESASTNQTSMYLCASNSPPAGRYQPQHFGDGTRLSIL.

The chain is built from TRBV19 and TRBJ1-1, with a tentative D call TRBD1 (5 bases). The germline CDR1 and CDR2 sequences are LNHDA and SQIVND (reference sequence). The V gene lost 6 bases and the J gene lost 2 bases, with 13 bases spanning the gap. The CDR3 consists of 14 residues. The DNA for the CDR3 is TGTGCCAGTAGCTCAGACAGCAGTAACACTGAAGCTTTCTTT. Encoded protein: CASSSDSSNTEAFF.

The CDR3: CATSASGSGNTIYF. The CDR3 region has the DNA TGTGCCACCAGTGCCTCGGGCTCTGGAAACACCATATATTTT. This chain connects TRBV24-1 to TRBJ1-3; D gene ambiguous. CDR3 length equals 14 residues. Trimming pared 5 bases from V and 0 bases from J, leaving 7 bases between. CDR1 and CDR2 from the germline V gene are KGHDR and SFDVKD.

This clone was observed once. The V call is TRBV20-1, the J call TRBJ2-5, with D possibly matching TRBD2 (5 bases). Germline V lookup: CDR1 DFQATT, CDR2 SNEGSKA (reference sequence). The CDR3 totals 13 residues. Trimming took off 3 bases at V and 4 bases at J, with 12 bases between the two ends. CDR3: CSASGLRAETQYF. DNA of the CDR3: TGCAGTGCTAGTGGGCTGAGGGCAGAGACCCAGTACTTC.

The DNA for the CDR3 is TGTGCCAGCAGCTCAACAGGGGGCCGAGCGGAGACCCAGTACTTC. This encodes CASSSTGGRAETQYF. The chain couples TRBV7-7 to TRBJ2-5; 9 nucleotides align to TRBD1. The germline V gene has CDR1 SSHAT and CDR2 FNYEAQ (reference sequence). V dropped 4 bases and J dropped 5; count of bases not matched to a gene: 8. The CDR3 totals 15 residues. Filled out from reference TRBV7-7 and TRBJ2-5, the complete variable domain reads GAGVSQSPRYKVTKRGQDVTLRCDPISSHATLYWYQQALGQGPEFLTYFNYEAQPDKSGLPSDRFSAERPEGSISTLTIQRTEQRDSAMYRCASSSTGGRAETQYFGPGTRLLVL.

The chain recombines TRBV5-1 with TRBJ2-1, with 13 nucleotides matching TRBD2. CDR1 and CDR2 (germline): SGHRS, YFSETQ. CDR3 length: 14 residues. V lost 10 bases, J lost 10 bases, and 11 bases stayed unmatched. In nucleotides, the CDR3 is TGCGCCTCCAGACCGGGACTAGCGGGATACGAGCAGTTCTTC. This translates into CASRPGLAGYEQFF.

The chain is built from TRBV11-2 and TRBJ1-1, with TRBD1 identical over 9 bases. The length of the CDR3 is 15 residues. Trimming cost V 5 bases and J 5 bases; bases outside gene matches: 9. Germline V gives CDR1 SGHAT, CDR2 FQNNGV. CDR3 region: CASSRTTGGQTEAFF. CDR3 nucleotide sequence: TGTGCCAGCAGCCGGACAACAGGGGGCCAGACTGAAGCTTTCTTT.

J is TRBJ2-5 and V is TRBV7-9, with a possible D match to TRBD2 (7 bases). CDR1 is SEHNR and CDR2 is FQNEAQ in the germline V gene (reference sequence). Deletions cut 3 bases from V and 3 bases from J, with 11 bases between. This CDR3 is built from 14 residues. The chain's CDR3 is CASSFEGGEETQYF. The CDR3 DNA sequence: TGTGCCAGCAGCTTTGAAGGGGGGGAAGAGACCCAGTACTTC.

The chain is built from TRBV6-1 and TRBJ2-7, with TRBD2 identical over 13 bases. The J segment lost 0 bases and the V segment lost 0 bases, leaving 23 bases of the junction unmatched. CDR3 size: 24 residues. The germline CDR1 and CDR2 sequences are MNHNS and SASEGT. Here the CDR3 DNA reads TGTGCCAGCAGTGAAGCGCTTCTTTGGGGCGTCCGGACTAGCGGGAGTGCGAGCTCCTACGAGCAGTACTTC. Translation gives CASSEALLWGVRTSGSASSYEQYF.

V gene TRBV5-4 combines with J gene TRBJ1-1, with 9 bases lining up with TRBD1. Germline V gene data show CDR1 as SGHNT and CDR2 as YYREEE (reference sequence). This CDR3 comprises 16 residues. V dropped 5 bases and J dropped 2; count of bases not matched to a gene: 10. The CDR3 bases are TGTGCCAGCAGACTTACAGGGGGCGCGGGTAACACTGAAGCTTTCTTT. Encoded protein: CASRLTGGAGNTEAFF.

This clone was detected once. The chain couples TRBV7-2 to TRBJ2-1; 12 nucleotides align to TRBD1. With V trimmed by 5 bases and J by 9 bases, 8 bases remained unmatched. Germline V gene sequence: CDR1 SGHTA, CDR2 FQGNSA. The CDR3 has 15 residues. The CDR3 protein is CASSLGTGGIGEQFF. The CDR3, as DNA: TGTGCCAGCAGCCTAGGGACAGGGGGCATCGGTGAGCAGTTCTTC.

This clone was picked up one time. CDR3 sequence: CSVDRGPGEKLFF. In DNA, the CDR3 is TGCAGCGTGGACAGGGGACCTGGTGAAAAACTGTTTTTT. The chain couples TRBV29-1 to TRBJ1-4; 9 nucleotides align to TRBD1. The V and J ends lost 6 bases and 7 bases, in that order; junction bases with no gene match: 6. CDR3 length: 13 residues. CDR1 SQVTM and CDR2 ANQGSEA come from the germline V gene.

This chain joins TRBV6-6 and TRBJ2-5; D possibly corresponds to TRBD1 (6 bases). The CDR3 covers 14 residues. V dropped 5 bases and J dropped 3 bases, with 13 bases sitting between them. Germline V CDR1 and CDR2: MNHNY, SVGAGI (reference sequence). CDR3 amino acids: CASSPMTGKETQYF. CDR3 in DNA: TGTGCCAGCAGTCCGATGACAGGAAAAGAGACCCAGTACTTC.

This chain links TRBV7-2 with TRBJ1-3; D is uncertain. This CDR3 has 14 amino acids. From germline, CDR1 is SGHTA and CDR2 FQGNSA. V was trimmed by 7 bases and J by 4 bases, leaving 14 bases between them. The CDR3 DNA is TGTGCCAGCATCCTCGAGACTACCGGAAACACCATATATTTT. Protein product: CASILETTGNTIYF.

The V and J genes are TRBV5-5 and TRBJ2-1; 8 bases are a match to TRBD2. Germline assignment: CDR1 SGHKS and CDR2 YYEKEE (reference sequence). Trimming removed 1 base from V and 7 bases from J; junction bases left unmatched: 10. The CDR3 sequence is 16 residues long. CDR3 in DNA: TGTGCCAGCAGCTTGCTGGTAGCGGGACTAGGAAATGAGCAGTTCTTC. Its translation: CASSLLVAGLGNEQFF.

This clone was seen a handful of times. The chain joins TRBV6-5 to TRBJ1-3; TRBD1 is a possible D gene (5 bases). This CDR3 spans 15 amino acids. Germline V gene data show CDR1 as MNHEY and CDR2 as SVGAGI. The V gene lost 6 bases and the J gene lost 3 bases, with 15 bases spanning the gap. CDR3: CASSMGLIHGNTIYF. In DNA form, the CDR3 reads TGTGCCAGCAGCATGGGACTAATTCATGGAAACACCATATATTTT.

J is TRBJ1-2 and V is TRBV6-1; D may be TRBD1 (5 bases). Germline CDR1 MNHNS, CDR2 SASEGT. Trimming took off 0 bases at V and 4 bases at J, with 12 bases between the two ends. The CDR3 totals 15 residues. The CDR3 region is CASSEAAGSPYGYTF. The CDR3 DNA reads as TGTGCCAGCAGTGAAGCGGCAGGGTCCCCCTATGGCTACACCTTC.

The chain is built from TRBV28 and TRBJ2-7; D is possibly TRBD2 (6 bases). CDR3 length: 14 residues. Germline-derived CDR1 and CDR2 are MDHEN and SYDVKM. The germline V and J ends were trimmed by 6 bases and 2 bases, with 14 bases remaining between them. The CDR3 here is CASSSSSVTYEQYF. The CDR3 DNA follows: TGTGCCAGCAGCTCTTCTAGCGTAACCTACGAGCAGTACTTC.

The V call is TRBV28, the J call TRBJ2-1; 9 nucleotides agree with TRBD2. The ends lost 4 bases at V and 6 bases at J; junction bases unmatched: 13. CDR1 MDHEN and CDR2 SYDVKM come from the germline V gene. The CDR3 is made up of 17 amino acids. CDR3 nucleotides: TGTGCCAGCAGTTGGCCCGCGGGAGGGGATCACGGCAATGAGCAGTTCTTC. It is translated as CASSWPAGGDHGNEQFF.

The gene calls are TRBV27 and TRBJ2-1, with 9 bases identical to TRBD1. V lost 6 bases, J lost 10 bases, and 13 bases stayed unmatched. This CDR3 comprises 15 residues. The germline V gene encodes CDR1 MNHEY and CDR2 SMNVEV (reference sequence). The DNA of the CDR3 is TGTGCCAGCAGCTCAACCGGGACAGGGATGAACGAGCAGTTCTTC. This encodes CASSSTGTGMNEQFF.